The sequence of this TCR beta chain was determined in a study of tumor and adjacent non-tumor tissue in lung cancer. Turning to the study itself: The patients, around 9 men and a handful of women, were roughly 30 to 80 with stage I to III disease.

Findings and caveats of the study: Top 100 clones took a larger repertoire share in normal lung.

About this clonotype: Its antigen is currently unknown. As the CDR3 is not closed by the conserved phenylalanine or tryptophan, this likely results from a read error.

No cell sorting was done before RNA was extracted from the tissue. More than 3 cm separated this lung sample from the edge of the tumor. The library came from three nested PCR rounds adapted from ARM-PCR protocols. MiXCR, run by TCRdb on the multiplex PCR reads, gives a single entry per CDR3 protein. Among approximately 120,000 distinct CDR3 sequences listed, 60% to 70% were seen once. The receptor was isolated from a man in his sixties with non-small cell lung cancer. The specimen was distant non-tumor lung tissue.

The CDR3: CSVEGSHNLYNEQFY. The CDR3 DNA reads TGCAGCGTTGAGGGTAGTCACAACTTGTACAATGAGCAGTTCTAC. The rearrangement joins TRBV29-1 to TRBJ2-1, with no clear D. Germline V gene data show CDR1 as SQVTM and CDR2 as ANQGSEA. This CDR3 has 15 amino acids. Trimming took 3 bases from V and 4 from J, leaving 16 bases between them.